Listed below are T cell receptor beta chains from one sample, sequenced in a study of blood T cell repertoires in COVID-19. The repertoire was sequenced with immunoSEQ multiplex PCR; TCRdb's copy has only in-frame clones and lacks some. Seen here are around 450,000 clones, about 92% observed once, and the top ten hold approximately 0.65%. The sequenced material came from PBMCs or T cells enriched from blood (not recorded which). These receptors were taken from a man between 18 and 29 years old who had recovered from COVID-19. Both conserved end residues are part of each CDR3. A D gene is named only where the DNA matches it firmly. Only part of the rows carry a size: once, few, many, or a class if the clone is expanded.

abundance: -; d_gene: TRBD1; j_gene: TRBJ2-5; v_gene: TRBV7-9; CDR3nt: TGTGCCAGCAGCTCAGGAGCAACAGGGGCAGAAGAGACCCAGTACTTC; CDR3aa: CASSSGATGAEETQYF
abundance: -; d_gene: -; j_gene: TRBJ2-7; v_gene: TRBV6-5; CDR3nt: TGTGCCAGCAGCGTCACAGGGATGGCGTCCTACGAGCAGTACTTC; CDR3aa: CASSVTGMASYEQYF
abundance: -; d_gene: TRBD1; j_gene: TRBJ1-2; v_gene: TRBV5-4; CDR3nt: TGTGCCAGCAGCTTGGGGGCAGGGGGCTCTGGCTACACCTTC; CDR3aa: CASSLGAGGSGYTF
abundance: once; d_gene: TRBD2; j_gene: TRBJ2-1; v_gene: TRBV30; CDR3nt: TGTGCCTGGACCCCCGGAACTAGCGGGAGATCGTTCTTC; CDR3aa: CAWTPGTSGRSFF
abundance: -; d_gene: TRBD1; j_gene: TRBJ1-5; v_gene: TRBV7-9; CDR3nt: TGTGCCAGCAGCCCGGGACAGGGGAATCAGCCCCAGCATTTT; CDR3aa: CASSPGQGNQPQHF
abundance: -; d_gene: -; j_gene: TRBJ1-4; v_gene: TRBV5-8; CDR3nt: TGTGCCAGCAGCTTCTTAAGGGAGCAGGATGAAAAACTGTTTTTT; CDR3aa: CASSFLREQDEKLFF
abundance: once; d_gene: -; j_gene: TRBJ2-3; v_gene: TRBV29-1; CDR3nt: TGCAGCGTTGAAGTGTGGAGGGCAGATACGCAGTATTTT; CDR3aa: CSVEVWRADTQYF
abundance: -; d_gene: -; j_gene: TRBJ1-1; v_gene: TRBV4-1; CDR3nt: TGCGCCAGCAGCCAAGATTGGGGGGGCAACACTGAAGCTTTCTTT; CDR3aa: CASSQDWGGNTEAFF
abundance: -; d_gene: -; j_gene: TRBJ1-5; v_gene: TRBV6-1; CDR3nt: TGTGCCAGCAGTGATCCGGGGAGGGGGCAGCCCCAGCATTTT; CDR3aa: CASSDPGRGQPQHF
abundance: -; d_gene: TRBD1; j_gene: TRBJ1-2; v_gene: TRBV2; CDR3nt: TGTGCCAGCACCCCTCAGGGACAGGATGGGGATGGCTACACCTTC; CDR3aa: CASTPQGQDGDGYTF
abundance: -; d_gene: TRBD1; j_gene: TRBJ1-1; v_gene: TRBV5-1; CDR3nt: TGCGCCAGCAGCATACAGGGGGCTCGCACTGAAGCTTTCTTT; CDR3aa: CASSIQGARTEAFF
abundance: -; d_gene: TRBD1; j_gene: TRBJ2-1; v_gene: TRBV27; CDR3nt: TGTGCCAGCAGTTCGCCGGGACAGGGTCGGAATGAGCAGTTCTTC; CDR3aa: CASSSPGQGRNEQFF
abundance: -; d_gene: -; j_gene: TRBJ1-1; v_gene: TRBV12-3/TRBV12-4; CDR3nt: TGTGCCAGCAGCCAGGAGGGTACTGAAGCTTTCTTT; CDR3aa: CASSQEGTEAFF
abundance: once; d_gene: -; j_gene: TRBJ2-2; v_gene: TRBV21-1; CDR3nt: TGTGCCAGCAGCAAAGAGTGTCAGGAAGATTTATGCACCGGGGAGCTGTTTTTT; CDR3aa: CASSKECQEDLCTGELFF